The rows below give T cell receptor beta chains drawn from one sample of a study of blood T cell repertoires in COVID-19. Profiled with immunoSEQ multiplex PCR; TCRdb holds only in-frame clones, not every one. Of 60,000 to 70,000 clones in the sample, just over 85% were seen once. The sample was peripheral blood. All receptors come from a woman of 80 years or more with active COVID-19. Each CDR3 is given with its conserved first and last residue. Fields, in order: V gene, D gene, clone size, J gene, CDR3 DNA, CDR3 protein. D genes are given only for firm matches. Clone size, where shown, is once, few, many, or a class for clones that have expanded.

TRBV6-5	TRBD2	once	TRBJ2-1	TGTGCCAGCAGTTACTCGCTAGCGGGGGGGAATGAGCAGTTCTTC	CASSYSLAGGNEQFF
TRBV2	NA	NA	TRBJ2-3	TGTGCCAGCAGTGCACTAGAAGATACGCAGTATTTT	CASSALEDTQYF
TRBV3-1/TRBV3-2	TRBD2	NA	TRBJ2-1	TGTGCCAGCAGCTCTAGCGGGGGGGGATACAATGAGCAGTTCTTC	CASSSSGGGYNEQFF
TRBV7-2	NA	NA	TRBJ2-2	TGTGCCAGCAGGACTAGTTTGAACACCGGGGAGCTGTTTTTT	CASRTSLNTGELFF
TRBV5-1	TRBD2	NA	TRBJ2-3	TGCGCCAGCAGCAGACTAGCGGGGAACACAGATACGCAGTATTTT	CASSRLAGNTDTQYF
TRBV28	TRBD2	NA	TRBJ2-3	TGTGCCAGCAGTTTCGCGGGGGGGTACACAGATACGCAGTATTTT	CASSFAGGYTDTQYF
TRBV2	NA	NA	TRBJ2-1	TGTGCCAGCACCCCCGGGGACTACAATGAGCAGTTCTTC	CASTPGDYNEQFF
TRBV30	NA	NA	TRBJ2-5	TGTGCCTGGAGCGGGAGAGACCAAGAGACCCAGTACTTC	CAWSGRDQETQYF
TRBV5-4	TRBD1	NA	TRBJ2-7	TGTGCCAGCAGCTTGGATCGGACAGGGTACCCCTACGAGCAGTACTTC	CASSLDRTGYPYEQYF
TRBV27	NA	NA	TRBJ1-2	TGTGCCAGCAGTCCCGCTAGCGGGAGAACTAACTATGGCTACACCTTC	CASSPASGRTNYGYTF
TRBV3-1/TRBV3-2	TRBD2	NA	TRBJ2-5	TGTGCCAGCAGCCACCAGCGGGGGGGCGGAAAGACCCAGTACTTC	CASSHQRGGGKTQYF
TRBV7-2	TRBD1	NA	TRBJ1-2	TGTGCCAGCAGCCCCAGGGGGCTCTATGGCTACACCTTC	CASSPRGLYGYTF
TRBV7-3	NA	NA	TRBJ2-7	TGTGCCAGCAGTCAAACTGGGGGGAGCTCCTACGAGCAGTACTTC	CASSQTGGSSYEQYF
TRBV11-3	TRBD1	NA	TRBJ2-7	TGTGCCAGCAGCCCAGAGACAGGGGCCCACGAGCAGTACTTC	CASSPETGAHEQYF
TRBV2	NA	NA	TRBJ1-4	TGTGCCAGCAGTGAAGGGACACGGAACAATGAAAAACTGTTTTTT	CASSEGTRNNEKLFF
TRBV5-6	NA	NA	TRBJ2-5	TGTGCCAGCAGCCACCAGGGATGGGGGCCAAGTGAGACCCAGTACTTC	CASSHQGWGPSETQYF
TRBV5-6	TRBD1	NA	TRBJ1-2	TGTGCCAGCAGCCAGACAGGGGACGGCTATGGCTACACCTTC	CASSQTGDGYGYTF
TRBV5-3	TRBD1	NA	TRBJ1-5	TGTGCCAGAAGGGGGACAGGGATAAGCAATCAGCCCCAGCATTTT	CARRGTGISNQPQHF
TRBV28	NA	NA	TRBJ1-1	TGTGCCAGCAGTCCCTGGAGGGGCATCGGGAACACTGAAGCTTTCTTT	CASSPWRGIGNTEAFF
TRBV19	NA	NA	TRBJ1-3	TGTGCCAGTTCCGAGGCAGGAAACACCATATATTTT	CASSEAGNTIYF
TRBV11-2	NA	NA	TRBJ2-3	TGTGCCAGCAGCTTAGTGGTAGGAGGGGGCACAGATACGCAGTATTTT	CASSLVVGGGTDTQYF
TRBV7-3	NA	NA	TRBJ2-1	TGTGCCAGCAGCTTGGGGGACTTTCCCTACAATGAGCAGTTCTTC	CASSLGDFPYNEQFF
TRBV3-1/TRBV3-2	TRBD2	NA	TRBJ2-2	TGTGCCAGCAGCCCTTCTAGCGGGGGATGGAGCACCGGGGAGCTGTTTTTT	CASSPSSGGWSTGELFF
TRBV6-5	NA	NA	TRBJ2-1	TGTGCCAGCAGTTCCCGCTGGGGCTATACCCTCAATGAGCAGTTCTTC	CASSSRWGYTLNEQFF
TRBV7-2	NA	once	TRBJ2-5	TGTGCCAGCAGCTTCAGACAGGGGGCACTAGCGGGGCATCAAGAGACCCAGTACTTC	CASSFRQGALAGHQETQYF
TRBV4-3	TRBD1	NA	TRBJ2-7	TGCGCCAGCAGCCAGGGGCCGGGACAGGGATACGAGCAGTACTTC	CASSQGPGQGYEQYF
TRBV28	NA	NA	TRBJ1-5	TGTGCCAGCAGACTTCGTCAGGGGCGCGGTAATCAGCCCCAGCATTTT	CASRLRQGRGNQPQHF
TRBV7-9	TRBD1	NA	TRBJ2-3	TGTGCCAGCAGCTCAAGGGGGACAGCGGAAGATACGCAGTATTTT	CASSSRGTAEDTQYF
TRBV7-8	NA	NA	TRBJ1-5	TGTGCCAGCAGCTGGTTGGACAGAAGTTATAGCAATCAGCCCCAGCATTTT	CASSWLDRSYSNQPQHF
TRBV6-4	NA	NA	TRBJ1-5	TGTGCCAGCAGTGTGAAGGAGAATCAGCCCCAGCATTTT	CASSVKENQPQHF
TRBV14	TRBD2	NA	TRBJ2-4	TGTGCCAGCAGCCAAGTCGGGGGGGCCAAAAACATTCAGTACTTC	CASSQVGGAKNIQYF
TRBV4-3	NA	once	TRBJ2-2	TGCGCCAGCAGCCTCAGGGGCGGGGAGCTGTTTTTT	CASSLRGGELFF
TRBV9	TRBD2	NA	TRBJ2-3	TGTGCCAGCAGCGTAGCGCCTAGCGGGGGGGCAGATACGCAGTATTTT	CASSVAPSGGADTQYF
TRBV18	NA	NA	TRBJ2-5	TGTGCCAGCTCACCCGACGGGCGGGGAGAGACCCAGTACTTC	CASSPDGRGETQYF
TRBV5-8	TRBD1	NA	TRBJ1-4	TGTGCCAGCAGCTTCAGGGGGCGGAATGAAAAACTGTTTTTT	CASSFRGRNEKLFF
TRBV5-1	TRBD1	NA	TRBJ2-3	TGCGCCAGCAGCCGGGGACAGGGGGCCACAGATACGCAGTATTTT	CASSRGQGATDTQYF
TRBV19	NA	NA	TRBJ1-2	TGTGCCAGTAGTAAGGGGCCGTTGGAAACTGGCTACACCTTC	CASSKGPLETGYTF
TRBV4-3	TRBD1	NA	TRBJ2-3	TGCGCCAGCAGCCGGCAAACGGGACAGGGAGGCTCTGATACGCAGTATTTT	CASSRQTGQGGSDTQYF
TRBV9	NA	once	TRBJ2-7	TGTGCCAGCAGCGTAGGGGCCTCGGAGGGTCACGAGCAGTACTTC	CASSVGASEGHEQYF
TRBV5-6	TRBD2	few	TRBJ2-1	TGTGCCAGCAGCTTGGAGATGCTAGCGGGGTACAATGAGCAGTTCTTC	CASSLEMLAGYNEQFF
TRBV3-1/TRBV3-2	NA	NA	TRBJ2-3	TGTGCCAGCAGCCAAGGTGGGAAACTAGGGAGGTCAGATACGCAGTATTTT	CASSQGGKLGRSDTQYF